Below are 4 T cell receptor beta chains sequenced from a single sample in a study of T-cell reconstitution after alpha-beta-depleted transplantation in children. The library targeted TCRbeta and was prepared with unique molecular identifiers. TCRdb used MiXCR to reprocess the PCR reads, holding one entry per CDR3 protein. This table has approximately 400,000 distinct CDR3 sequences, roughly 11% appearing once. Sequenced material: PBMCs from the stem cell graft donor, taken from the stem cell graft. Receptors originate from a human donor who donated a stem cell graft to a child with acute myeloid leukemia.

This clonotype occurred many times. The CDR3 reads CSASPVRTTNEKLFF. CDR3 coding DNA: TGCAGTGCTAGTCCGGTGCGGACGACTAATGAAAAACTGTTTTTT. This sequence joins TRBV20-1 and TRBJ1-4; D not certain. Germline CDR1 reads DFQATT; CDR2 reads SNEGSKA (reference sequence). Trimming left V 3 bases short and J 2 bases short, with 13 bases between. This CDR3 spans 15 amino acids.

This clonotype was seen repeatedly, ten times or more. The V and J genes are TRBV13 and TRBJ2-3; D gene ambiguous. Germline CDR1 PRHDT, CDR2 FYEKMQ (reference sequence). Deletions cut 1 base from V and 4 bases from J, with 9 bases between. This CDR3 region has 14 residues. This CDR3 reads CASSLARPPDTQYF. The CDR3 nucleotides are TGTGCCAGCAGCTTAGCTCGTCCCCCAGATACGCAGTATTTT. Based on the CDR3 plus reference TRBV13 and TRBJ2-3, the full variable domain is AAGVIQSPRHLIKEKRETATLKCYPIPRHDTVYWYQQGPGQDPQFLISFYEKMQSDKGSIPDRFSAQQFSDYHSELNMSSLELGDSALYFCASSLARPPDTQYFGPGTRLTVL.

The V gene is TRBV11-2, the J gene TRBJ2-1; the match to TRBD2 covers 7 bases. Trimming cost V 3 bases and J 7 bases; bases outside gene matches: 6. The CDR3 is made up of 14 amino acids. Per the germline V gene, CDR1 is SGHAT and CDR2 is FQNNGV. Here the CDR3 reads CASSFGGRENEQFF. Here the CDR3 DNA reads TGTGCCAGCAGCTTCGGCGGGAGAGAGAATGAGCAGTTCTTC.

This clonotype was detected ten times or more. The rearrangement joins TRBV5-4 to TRBJ2-1, with TRBD2 matching over 12 bases. Germline V gives CDR1 SGHNT, CDR2 YYREEE (reference sequence). The CDR3 consists of 16 residues. V was pared by 0 bases and J by 4 bases, with 2 bases of the junction left unmatched. CDR3 DNA: TGTGCCAGCAGCTTGGGGGGACTAGCGGGTTACAATGAGCAGTTCTTC. Translation gives CASSLGGLAGYNEQFF.